This T cell receptor (beta chain) was documented in a study of response to subunit inactivated influenza vaccine. Regarding the study as a whole: Authors suggested seasonal influenza vaccinations each recruit few new T cells.

On this clonotype itself: Antigen: not known.

Germline V gives CDR1 MNHNS, CDR2 SASEGT. The germline V and J ends were trimmed by 7 bases and 8 bases, with 23 bases remaining between them. The length of the CDR3 is 15 residues. TCRdb independently ran MiXCR on the RT-PCR reads; one entry per CDR3 protein. The sample has 300,000 to 350,000 distinct CDR3 sequences, roughly a fifth seen once. The chain employs TRBV6-1 and TRBJ1-2; D might be TRBD1 (5 bases). This sample comprised PBMCs from blood, obtained about 20 months after vaccination. The sequence came from a man in his fifties or sixties who received an inactivated influenza vaccine. CDR3 sequence (DNA): TGTGCCAGCATCCTTCGCCGGGACCCGGACGGCGGCTACACCTTC. This gives the protein CASILRRDPDGGYTF.